This entry lists 18 T cell receptor beta chains sequenced from one sample in a study of blood T cells in healthy people across ages. It was with a sample-barcoded 5' primer and a J-beta primer mix that a second PCR of roughly 7 to 12 cycles was run. TCRdb itself ran the 5' RACE reads through MiXCR, one entry per CDR3 protein. The repertoire holds fewer than 900,000 distinct CDR3 sequences, with about 42% as singletons. Sequencing used blood. Source of these receptors: an older woman in good health.

This clonotype was recorded a few times. The J gene is TRBJ2-4, the V gene TRBV3-1, with TRBD1 matching 7 bases. V was clipped by 4 bases and J by 5 bases; unmatched bases: 8. CDR3 size: 15 residues. Germline lookup yields CDR1 LGHDT and CDR2 YNNKEL (reference sequence). The CDR3 DNA is TGTGCCAGCAGCCTCCTTGATCAGGGGGAAAACATTCAGTACTTC. It encodes CASSLLDQGENIQYF.

The genes are TRBV9 and TRBJ2-5; D gene uncertain. The CDR3 length is 15 residues. Germline lookup yields CDR1 SGDLS and CDR2 YYNGEE. V was clipped by 1 base and J by 1 base, with 11 bases between them. The CDR3 bases are TGTGCCAGCAGCGTAAGCCCCAAATTCCAAGAGACCCAGTACTTC. This encodes CASSVSPKFQETQYF.

The chain combines TRBV12-3 or TRBV12-4 with TRBJ2-7, with D tentatively TRBD1 (7 bases). The V and J ends lost 8 bases and 4 bases respectively, with 18 bases between them. CDR3 length: 14 amino acids. The CDR3 coding sequence is TGTGCCAGCTCTCATTCCGCAGGGGGGTACGAGCAGTACTTC. Translated, it gives CASSHSAGGYEQYF.

The chain recombines TRBV10-3 with TRBJ1-1; maybe TRBD1 (6 bases). The length of the CDR3 is 14 residues. Germline CDR1 and CDR2: ENHRY and SYGVKD. V lost 3 bases, J lost 1 base, and 9 bases lay in between. The CDR3 protein is CAISDGQPNTEAFF. Here the CDR3 DNA reads TGTGCCATCAGTGACGGACAGCCGAACACTGAAGCTTTCTTT.

This clonotype was counted a few times. The chain joins TRBV10-3 to TRBJ2-1, with 9 bases matching TRBD1. After removal of 10 bases from V and 7 bases from J, the junction contained 14 bases not matched to a gene. Germline V lookup: CDR1 ENHRY, CDR2 SYGVKD. This CDR3 has 15 amino acids. CDR3 amino acids: CASLPTGGVGNEQFF. DNA of the CDR3: TGTGCCAGCTTACCGACAGGGGGAGTCGGAAATGAGCAGTTCTTC.

The chain carries TRBV20-1 and TRBJ2-1, with 7 bases lining up with TRBD2. Losses at the gene ends were 0 bases for V and 8 bases for J; bases not matched to a gene: 7. This CDR3 has 14 amino acids. Germline-derived CDR1 and CDR2 are DFQATT and SNEGSKA (reference sequence). Written as DNA, the CDR3 is TGCAGTGCTAGAGACGCGGGAGTTGGGGATGAGCAGTTCTTC. Translated: CSARDAGVGDEQFF.

This chain links TRBV18 with TRBJ2-3, with D unclear. Between the trimmed V and J ends, which lost 0 bases and 0 bases, there was a span of 7 bases. CDR1 is KGHSH, CDR2 LQKENI, per germline. The CDR3 length is 15 residues. CDR3 nucleotide sequence: TGTGCCAGCTCACCACCACAGCCTAGCACAGATACGCAGTATTTT. It encodes CASSPPQPSTDTQYF.

The genes are TRBV28 and TRBJ2-7, with TRBD1 identical over 11 bases. V shed 3 bases and J 2 bases; nucleotides not matched to a gene: 6. The CDR3 extends over 16 amino acids. Germline values: CDR1 MDHEN, CDR2 SYDVKM. The DNA of the CDR3 is TGTGCCAGCAGTTTGGGGACAGGGGGGGGACCCTACGAGCAGTACTTC. It translates to CASSLGTGGGPYEQYF.

V gene TRBV7-6 combines with J gene TRBJ1-3; D uncertain. The V gene's germline CDR1 is SGHVS and CDR2 FNYEAQ. V lost 5 bases and J 0 bases, leaving 11 bases between the germline ends. The CDR3 extends over 15 amino acids. The CDR3 sequence: CASSPAGNSGNTIYF. The CDR3 region has the DNA TGTGCCAGCAGCCCCGCCGGAAACTCTGGAAACACCATATATTTT.

This clonotype occurred a few times. This chain links TRBV9 with TRBJ2-7, with 14 bases aligning to TRBD2. CDR3 length equals 14 residues. Per the germline V gene, CDR1 is SGDLS and CDR2 is YYNGEE. With V trimmed by 3 bases and J by 6 bases, 2 bases remained unmatched. The CDR3 DNA sequence: TGTGCCAGCAGCGCCGGGACTAGCGGGGGCGAGCAGTACTTC. Protein sequence: CASSAGTSGGEQYF.

This clonotype was found a few times. The V gene is TRBV5-1, the J gene TRBJ2-1; the match to TRBD2 covers 9 bases. Germline V gene data show CDR1 as SGHRS and CDR2 as YFSETQ. The CDR3 extends over 17 amino acids. Trimming took 4 bases from V and 7 from J; bases not matched to a gene: 15. CDR3 loop: CASSPSSGSGRANEQFF. CDR3 nucleotide sequence: TGCGCCAGCAGCCCGAGTTCGGGTAGCGGGAGAGCGAATGAGCAGTTCTTC.

This chain connects TRBV6-5 to TRBJ2-3, with D unclear. The CDR3 is made up of 13 amino acids. The V end was cut by 8 bases, the J end by 6 bases, with 15 bases between. From germline, CDR1 is MNHEY and CDR2 SVGAGI. The CDR3 loop reads CASGVSGSDTQYF. As DNA, the CDR3 is TGTGCCAGCGGAGTCTCCGGGTCGGATACGCAGTATTTT.

The genes are TRBV29-1 and TRBJ2-3; D may match TRBD1 or TRBD2 (5 bases each). The CDR3 has 14 amino acids. V shed 4 bases and J shed 0 bases, with 11 bases lying between them. Germline values: CDR1 SQVTM, CDR2 ANQGSEA. The CDR3: CSVAQGRSTDTQYF. The CDR3 DNA reads TGCAGCGTTGCGCAGGGACGTAGCACAGATACGCAGTATTTT.

This clonotype showed up just a few times. The chain links TRBV7-3 to TRBJ2-6, with unresolved D. Germline CDR1 and CDR2: SGHTA and FQGTGA. This CDR3 contains 17 residues. With 5 bases removed from V and 1 base from J, the gap between germline ends came to 15 bases. The CDR3 DNA reads TGTGCCAGCAGCCCATCGGATGCCGCGTCTGGGGCCAACGTCCTGACTTTC. Translation: CASSPSDAASGANVLTF.

This clonotype was counted once. CDR3 amino acids: CASSARSHVYF. The CDR3, as DNA: TGTGCCAGCAGCGCCCGCTCTCACGTGTACTTC. This chain connects TRBV7-2 to TRBJ2-7; D unclear. This CDR3 comprises 11 residues. Germline loops: CDR1 SGHTA, CDR2 FQGNSA. V was shortened by 5 bases and J by 12 bases, with 14 bases between the two germline ends.

This chain links TRBV9 with TRBJ2-3; TRBD2 might be the D (5 bases). The CDR3 runs 15 residues. CDR1 SGDLS and CDR2 YYNGEE come from the germline V gene. V was shortened by 0 bases and J by 5 bases, with 13 bases between the two germline ends. CDR3 sequence (DNA): TGTGCCAGCAGCGTAGGGGGTCGGGGTGGAGATACGCAGTATTTT. Its protein is CASSVGGRGGDTQYF. Together with reference TRBV9 and TRBJ2-3, the CDR3 gives the full variable domain: DSGVTQTPKHLITATGQRVTLRCSPRSGDLSVYWYQQSLDQGLQFLIQYYNGEERAKGNILERFSAQQFPDLHSELNLSSLELGDSALYFCASSVGGRGGDTQYFGPGTRLTVL.

Comment on this clonotype: Compared with germline, one end of the junction differs, possibly owing to a read error. The V and J genes are TRBV3-1 and TRBJ2-3; no clear D. CDR3 length: 12 residues. CDR1 and CDR2 (germline): LGHDT, YNNKEL (reference sequence). In nucleotides, the CDR3 is TGTGCCAGCAGCCAAGACGGAGATATGCAGTATTTT. This translates into CASSQDGDMQYF.

This clonotype was recorded at least ten times. CDR3 bases: TGCGCCAGCAGCCAACTAGCGGGAGAGGTCTATGAGCAGTTCTTC. This codes for CASSQLAGEVYEQFF. The chain recombines TRBV4-3 with TRBJ2-1; 10 nucleotides line up with TRBD2. The J segment lost 8 bases and the V segment lost 2 bases, leaving 6 bases of the junction unmatched. Germline assignment: CDR1 LGHNA and CDR2 YSLEER. CDR3 length: 15 amino acids.